The sequence of this T cell receptor (beta chain) was determined in a study of blood T cells in healthy people across ages. V lost 3 bases, J lost 5 bases, and 13 bases lay in between. This CDR3 has 13 amino acids. Germline lookup yields CDR1 SQVTM and CDR2 ANQGSEA. Sample-barcoded 5' priming and a J-beta primer mix drove a second PCR of about 7 to 11 cycles. One entry per CDR3 protein, called by TCRdb with MiXCR from the 5' RACE reads. The table records 780,000 or so distinct CDR3 sequences, 20% to 25% of them present only once. These data also formed part of another study, on T cells of mothers and their children. In that study: Donation was provided by three healthy Caucasian mothers along with their six children.

Sequencing was performed on blood. The V and J genes are TRBV29-1 and TRBJ2-5; D possibly corresponds to TRBD1 (6 bases). This clonotype originated in a boy younger than 18 in good health. The CDR3, as DNA: TGCAGCGTTGACGCAGGGGTGAAGGAGACCCAGTACTTC. It codes for CSVDAGVKETQYF.